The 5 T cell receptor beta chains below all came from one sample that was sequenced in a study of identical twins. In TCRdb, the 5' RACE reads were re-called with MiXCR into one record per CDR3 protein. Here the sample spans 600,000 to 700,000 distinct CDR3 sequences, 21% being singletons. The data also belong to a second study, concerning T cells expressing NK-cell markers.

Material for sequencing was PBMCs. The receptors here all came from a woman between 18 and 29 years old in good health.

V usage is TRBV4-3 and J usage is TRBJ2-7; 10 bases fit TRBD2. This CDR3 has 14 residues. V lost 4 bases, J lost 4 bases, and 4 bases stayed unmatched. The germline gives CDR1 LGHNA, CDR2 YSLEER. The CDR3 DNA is TGCGCCAGCAGCCTGTGGACTAGCGGATACGAGCAGTACTTC. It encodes CASSLWTSGYEQYF.

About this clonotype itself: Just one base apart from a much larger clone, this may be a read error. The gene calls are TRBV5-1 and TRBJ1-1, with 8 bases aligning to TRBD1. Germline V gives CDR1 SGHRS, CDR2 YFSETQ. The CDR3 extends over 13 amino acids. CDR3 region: CTSSYQGASEAFF. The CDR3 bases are TGCACCAGCAGCTATCAGGGGGCGTCTGAAGCTTTCTTT.

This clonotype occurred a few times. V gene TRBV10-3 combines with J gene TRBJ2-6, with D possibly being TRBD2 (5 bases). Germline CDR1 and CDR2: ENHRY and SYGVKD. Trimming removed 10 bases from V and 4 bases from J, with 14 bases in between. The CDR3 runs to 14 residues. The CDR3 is CATRGLAGANVLTF. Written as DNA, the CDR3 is TGTGCCACCCGGGGTCTGGCGGGGGCCAACGTCCTGACTTTC.

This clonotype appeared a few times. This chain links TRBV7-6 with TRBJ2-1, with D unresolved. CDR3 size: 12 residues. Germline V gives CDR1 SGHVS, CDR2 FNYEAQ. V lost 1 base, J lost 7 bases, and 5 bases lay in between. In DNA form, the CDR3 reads TGTGCCAGCAGCTTAGACCCGAATGAGCAGTTCTTC. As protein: CASSLDPNEQFF.

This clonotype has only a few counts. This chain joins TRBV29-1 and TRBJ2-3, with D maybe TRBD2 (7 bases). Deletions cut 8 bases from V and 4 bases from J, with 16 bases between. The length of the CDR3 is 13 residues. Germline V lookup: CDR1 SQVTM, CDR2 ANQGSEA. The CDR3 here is CSTRGAGADTQYF. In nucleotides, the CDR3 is TGCAGCACCCGGGGGGCGGGAGCAGATACGCAGTATTTT.